This note documents a single TCR beta chain sequence. This clone has a handful of counts. Its antigen is still unknown. The sample holds no much larger clone one base away, and base qualities are not on file. Library creation used the immunoSEQ multiplex PCR assay. For the multiplex PCR, a mixture combining 60 forward primers for TCR Vbeta segments and 13 reverse primers for TCR Jbeta segments was used. The CDR3 region of rearranged TCR beta genes was amplified from genomic DNA with a multiplex PCR assay. Amplified TCR beta libraries were sequenced as 87-base-pair reads on the Illumina HiSeq System. The published analysis was carried out like this. In a later analysis, tens of millions of unique TCR beta chains were counted across the 650 to 700 repertoires, and about 10 million of these chains were shared by at least two donors. Raw reads were error-corrected and collapsed into unique sequences with a nearest-neighbor algorithm that merged closely related sequences to remove PCR and sequencing errors. To assign V, D and J gene segments, CDR3 sequences were aligned to IMGT reference sequences. For a sequence to be retained, a match of at least six nucleotides was required to both a V gene segment and a J gene segment. Rearrangements were classified as productive when the CDR3 lacked stop codons and remained in frame with V and J, and all other rearrangements were classified as non-productive. CDR3 was defined by IMGT convention, running from the second conserved V-encoded cysteine to the conserved J-encoded phenylalanine. Sequences without an unambiguous match to a single V gene segment were excluded from the earlier analysis of about 600 of the donors. In an earlier analysis of 500 to 750 of the donors, V segments were called functional above 56.7% productive rearrangements and were called segregating when the between-donor standard deviation exceeded 5%. To diagnose cytomegalovirus status from the catalog of TCR beta chain sequences, a statistical classification framework was built. In a later analysis, V and J genes were assigned by comparing TCR nucleotide sequences against IMGT/GENE-DB human TR gene sequences. A later analysis assigned CDR3 sequences and most-parsimonious VDJ recombination scenarios with the TCRdist pipeline. In a later analysis, each TCR beta chain was defined by its CDR3 amino acid sequence together with its V-gene family, and reads lacking a unique V-gene family were excluded. In a later analysis, 450 to 600 highly shared, low-generation-probability nucleotide sequences were removed to address suspected cross-contamination and a sequencing artifact. In a later analysis, a clonal expansion index was calculated for each public chain from normalized within-repertoire ranks of inferred template counts. In a later analysis, generation probabilities were computed with a VDJ recombination model fitted to out-of-frame rearrangements, and the resulting probabilities were checked against IGoR. In a later analysis, TCR-TCR, TCR-HLA and TCR-CMV co-occurrence was scored with hypergeometric tests, and a repertoire-size bias correction was applied to TCR pairs. A later analysis estimated false discovery rates by permuting HLA or CMV assignments 20 times. In a later analysis, co-occurring TCRs were grouped with DBSCAN, and TCRdist sequence similarity was added when clustering was performed within HLA-allele-positive subsets. Repertoires with fewer than 30,000 or more than 120,000 public chains, plus five repertoires with anomalous nucleotide sharing, were excluded from co-occurrence clustering. Sourced from immuneACCESS, this table was stored by TCRdb with only in-frame sequences that have V and J called. A share of the clones is absent; for the studies checked, an unresolved V gene accounts for under half, and the remainder has no known explanation. For V, J and clone size, that table is used; D and trimming come from the DNA. The sample has about 200,000 clones on record, roughly 80% of them singletons. The top ten clones comprise about 1.7% of the sample.

These data are taken from a study of cytomegalovirus exposure and HLA in healthy donors listed by TCRdb under 2017. Turning to the overall study: An earlier analysis of about 530 of the donors reported about 300 Gb of sequence data and roughly 120 million unique TCR beta sequences obtained from approximately 180 million T cells. An early release covering approximately 600 HLA-typed donors comprised approximately 290 gigabases of sequencing data and tens of millions of unique TCR sequences. Among the roughly 370 genotyped donors, approximately 81% belonged to the genetic ancestry cluster associated with self-reported Caucasian donors. The study was designed to test whether signatures of past pathogen exposure could be identified by cataloging public T cell receptors. The study profiled the T cell repertoires of fewer than 850 subjects by immunosequencing and related them to cytomegalovirus serostatus. A separate validation cohort of over 95 different subjects was used in addition to the roughly 640-subject first cohort. To predict cytomegalovirus infection status, the study combined high-throughput TCR immunosequencing, statistical association of individual TCRs with disease status, and machine learning. In a later analysis, previously published TCR beta repertoires from 550 to 700 donors were re-analyzed and high-resolution HLA genotyping was added so that TCR occurrence patterns could be studied. Rather than using new phenotypic data, the later analysis identified candidate immune exposures from TCR beta sequences and from how often those sequences occurred across donors. To decide whether each TCR beta V gene segment behaved as functional or pseudogenic, an earlier analysis of several hundred of the donors relied on high-throughput TCR beta sequencing. Donor age, sex, ethnicity and CMV serostatus were collected together with the repertoire data. A later genetic analysis took genome-wide SNP genotypes for about three fifths of the roughly 700 donors and used that subset as a discovery cohort. Every discovery cohort repertoire had been produced on one sequencing platform. Both class I and class II loci were covered by HLA typing, at four-digit resolution. The number of donors typed differed by locus, with about 620-630 for A, B, C, DRB1 and DQB1, about 500 for DQA1, about 610 for DPA1, and some 440 for DPB1. Several DR-DQ haplotypes were handled as single units for association and clustering because linkage in the cohort was strong. Across some 400 genotyped donors of the cohort, an average of about 220,000 unique TCR beta nucleotide sequences per donor were sequenced, and approximately 17% of those sequences were non-productive.

In total, roughly 670 healthy bone marrow donors made up the cohort. Cohort members were all nominally healthy when sampled, although unrecorded immune exposures were likely present. The donor was CMV seronegative and belonged to the group of more than 300 seronegative cohort members. Each donor provided a peripheral blood sample, and peripheral blood mononuclear cells were used for TCR beta sequencing. Genomic DNA extraction from the blood cell samples was performed with the Qiagen DNeasy Blood Extraction Kit. As encoded in the germline V gene (reference sequence), CDR1 is SEHNR while CDR2 is FQNEAQ. The CDR3 holds 17 amino acids from the cysteine to the phenylalanine. Only CDR3 DNA remains: 51 bases, in frame from the first base. V drops 0 bases and J drops 0 bases, leaving 14 bases in between. The study at large found these results: Because some donors lacked HLA typing at each locus, the association tests relied only on the typed subset. Most TCR sequences were seen in very few donors, while some public TCRs were found in many individuals. A further reported finding was that TCR beta sequences accurately predicted the HLA-A and HLA-B alleles for most subjects in the first cohort. According to a later genetic analysis, donors in an Asian-associated ancestry cluster had fewer N-insertions in productive TCRs than the approximately 650-donor mean. Compared with equally common non-associated chains, HLA-associated TCR beta chains in a later analysis were more clonally expanded and had lower generation probabilities. A total of 150 to 200 TCR beta chains were listed by the study as associated with cytomegalovirus. In both the original and validation cohorts, the classifier was reported to diagnose cytomegalovirus status with high specificity and sensitivity. In a later genetic analysis, a missense DCLRE1C variant was associated with V-gene and J-gene trimming of TCR beta chains, and the association was replicated in an independent cohort. This cohort had only TCR beta chains sequenced, and the lack of alpha or paired-chain data limited which features could be detected. The authors suggested that the approach could potentially be extended to other disease states and immunological phenotypes. The earlier analysis of about 600 of the donors excluded roughly 17 rarely observed V segments, including chromosome 9 orphons, because counts were too low. Roughly uniform sequencing depth across donors was assumed in presence/absence analyses, although this assumption may not hold. A cluster of highly shared sequence variants was judged likely to represent a technical artifact of the sequencing pipeline. Some IMGT-functional V segments, including TRBV6-2 and TRBV6-3, could not be distinguished by the 87-base-pair reads and were therefore excluded. According to a later analysis, parvovirus B19, influenza, CMV and Epstein-Barr virus appeared linked to several top co-occurrence clusters. In a later analysis, TCR association rates were found to vary across HLA loci, with the most associated TCRs seen for DRB1 alleles and the fewest for HLA-C alleles. A few of the identified cytomegalovirus-associated TCR beta chains were confirmed in vitro to be specific for cytomegalovirus antigens. A later analysis found that most CMV-associated TCR beta chains appeared HLA-restricted, with HLA associations seemingly driven largely by CMV exposure. Linkage disequilibrium might explain the correlated functional status among segregating V segments, but an unknown experimental factor could not be ruled out. The only immune exposure information available for the cohort was CMV serostatus. Specific HLA alleles were associated with 15,000 to 20,000 TCR beta sequences at a false discovery rate of 0.05 in a later analysis. Strong co-occurrence of HLA alleles, especially DR and DQ, made assigning TCR associations to individual alleles difficult. An earlier analysis of some 590 of the donors showed that most TCR beta V segments appeared in productive rearrangements either about 87% or about 30% of the time, which broadly matched IMGT annotations.

Specimen: PBMCs. The clonotype comes from a woman in her late teens or twenties in good health and CMV-seronegative. The V and J genes are TRBV7-9 and TRBJ1-1, with the D gene too uncertain to name. The DNA sequence is TGTGCCAGCAGCTTAGCTGGGAGTGCATGGATGAACACTGAAGCTTTCTTT. It translates to CASSLAGSAWMNTEAFF.